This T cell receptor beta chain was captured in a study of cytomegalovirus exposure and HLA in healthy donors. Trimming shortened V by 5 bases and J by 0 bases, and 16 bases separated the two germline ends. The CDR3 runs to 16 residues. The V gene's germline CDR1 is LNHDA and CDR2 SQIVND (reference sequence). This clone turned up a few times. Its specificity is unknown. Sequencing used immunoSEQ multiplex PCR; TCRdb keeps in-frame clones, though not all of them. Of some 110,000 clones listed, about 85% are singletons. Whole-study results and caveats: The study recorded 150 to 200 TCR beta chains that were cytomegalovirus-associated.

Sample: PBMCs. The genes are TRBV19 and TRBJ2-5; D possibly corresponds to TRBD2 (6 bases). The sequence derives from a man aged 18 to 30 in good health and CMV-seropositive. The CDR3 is CASSAGPGLNQETQYF. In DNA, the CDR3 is TGTGCCAGTAGTGCTGGTCCGGGACTGAACCAAGAGACCCAGTACTTC.